The entry that follows covers one TCR beta chain sequence. Sequencing was performed with immunoSEQ multiplex PCR; in TCRdb, only in-frame clones are kept and a portion is missing. In the table there are about 100,000 clones, 90% to 95% of which are singletons. This sample was taken from a study of technical replicates of blood from a few donors. This CDR3 has 14 amino acids. Germline V gives CDR1 WSHSY, CDR2 SAAADI. With 7 bases removed from V and 3 bases from J, the gap between germline ends came to 15 bases. The receptor was derived from a human donor in good health. The chain recombines TRBV10-2 with TRBJ2-5; D is possibly TRBD1 (6 bases). The sequenced sample consisted of T cells isolated from PBMCs. The CDR3, as DNA: TGCGCCAGCACGAGTAGGGGGTGGGAAGAGACCCAGTACTTC. It specifies CASTSRGWEETQYF.